One and the same sample provided the 26 T cell receptor beta chains below, sequenced in a study of T cells in Graves' hyperthyroidism and ophthalmopathy (dated by TCRdb to the late 2010s). The library was obtained by multiplex PCR. The sequencer was an Illumina HiSeq 2000. The TCR beta CDR3 regions were amplified from RNA transcripts. For the first round of RT-PCR on the TCR CDR3, the HTBI primer set was used together with the Qiagen OneStep RT-PCR kit. TCRdb reworked the public reads: Q25 trimming with fastp, MiXCR clone assembly, productive beta chains retained. A single entry per CDR3 protein holds the most common genes and DNA from its merged rows. The sample data list a few hundred thousand distinct CDR3 sequences, and about 45% of these were observed just once. The ten most abundant clones make up roughly 19% of the sample. Sequenced input: peripheral blood or thyroid tissue (not recorded which). These receptors all stem from an adult woman with Graves' disease, either hyperthyroidism or ophthalmopathy (not recorded which).

There are a few counts of this clonotype. This chain connects TRBV19 to TRBJ2-7; a weak D match, TRBD1 (7 bases). The CDR3 has 15 amino acids. V lost 5 bases, J lost 2 bases, and 16 bases lay in between. CDR1 LNHDA and CDR2 SQIVND come from the germline V gene (reference sequence). The CDR3 sequence is CASSAQGGRTYEQYF. CDR3 coding DNA: TGTGCCAGTAGTGCTCAGGGGGGCCGGACCTACGAGCAGTACTTC.

This clonotype was observed many times. The V gene is TRBV2, the J gene TRBJ1-4; D uncertain. This CDR3 has 15 residues. Trimming shortened V by 4 bases and J by 7 bases, and 16 bases separated the two germline ends. Germline V gene sequence: CDR1 SNHLY, CDR2 FYNNEI. CDR3 nucleotides: TGTGCCAGCAGTGGTAGGGCGATGATAGGTGAAAAACTGTTTTTT. Its translation is CASSGRAMIGEKLFF.

The chain links TRBV20-1 to TRBJ1-6; 9 bases are a match to TRBD1. This CDR3 is built from 13 residues. J was trimmed by 8 bases and V by 5 bases; bases with no gene match: 4. Germline-derived CDR1 and CDR2 are DFQATT and SNEGSKA (reference sequence). The CDR3 loop is CSALRTGDSPLHF. The CDR3, as DNA: TGCAGTGCTCTTCGGACAGGGGATTCACCCCTCCACTTT.

The V call is TRBV2, the J call TRBJ1-5, with 7 positions matching TRBD1. CDR3 length: 14 amino acids. The germline V gene encodes CDR1 SNHLY and CDR2 FYNNEI. Trimming took 8 bases from V and 2 from J; bases not matched to a gene: 6. The CDR3 nucleotides are TGTGCCAGCTTGGGCAGGGGGGGCAATCAGCCCCAGCATTTT. Its protein is CASLGRGGNQPQHF.

V is TRBV15 and J is TRBJ1-5; D is undetermined. The germline V gene has CDR1 LNHNV and CDR2 YYDKDF (reference sequence). This CDR3 contains 13 residues. V was clipped by 5 bases and J by 6 bases, with 11 bases between them. CDR3 DNA: TGTGCCACCAGCGGTGATTACAGTCAGCCCCAGCATTTT. Translation gives CATSGDYSQPQHF.

The chain uses TRBV7-9 and TRBJ1-2; TRBD1 matches at 7 bases. This CDR3 comprises 14 residues. V dropped 7 bases and J dropped 5; count of bases not matched to a gene: 10. CDR1 SEHNR and CDR2 FQNEAQ come from the germline V gene (reference sequence). CDR3 sequence reads: CASIAWQGEYGYTF. CDR3 nucleotides: TGTGCCAGCATCGCTTGGCAGGGGGAATATGGCTACACCTTC.

At least ten counts were recorded for this clonotype. As DNA, the CDR3 is TGTGCCAGCAGCGCAGGGACAGCCTATGGCTACACCTTC. Encoded protein: CASSAGTAYGYTF. The gene calls are TRBV9 and TRBJ1-2; 7 nucleotides agree with TRBD1. There are 13 residues in the CDR3. Trimming at V came to 3 bases and at J to 4 bases, leaving 3 bases not matched to a gene. Looked up from germline, CDR1 is SGDLS and CDR2 is YYNGEE.

Many counts were recorded for this clonotype. V and J are TRBV5-1 and TRBJ2-7; TRBD2 matches at 9 bases. Unmatched junction bases numbered 15, after V lost 5 bases and J lost 6 bases. CDR1 is SGHRS and CDR2 is YFSETQ in the germline V gene. The CDR3 consists of 16 residues. The CDR3 bases are TGCGCCAGCAGTCGGGCGGGGCTAGCGGGACTATTCGAGCAGTACTTC. This codes for CASSRAGLAGLFEQYF.

The rearrangement joins TRBV5-1 to TRBJ2-5, with D possibly being TRBD1 (6 bases). Trimming removed 5 bases at V and 3 bases at J, with 17 bases between. Germline CDR1 reads SGHRS; CDR2 reads YFSETQ. The CDR3 extends over 15 amino acids. The CDR3 DNA sequence: TGCGCCAGCAGATTAGGGGGTAACCCTGAAGAGACCCAGTACTTC. Its translation: CASRLGGNPEETQYF. The whole variable domain, remainder taken from reference TRBV5-1 and TRBJ2-5, is KAGVTQTPRYLIKTRGQQVTLSCSPISGHRSVSWYQQTPGQGLQFLFEYFSETQRNKGNFPGRFSGRQFSNSRSEMNVSTLELGDSALYLCASRLGGNPEETQYFGPGTRLLVL.

Comments on this clonotype: This CDR3 fails to terminate in the conserved phenylalanine or tryptophan, so it likely reflects a read error. The chain uses TRBV5-1 and TRBJ1-1; D gene uncertain. Trimming shortened V by 4 bases and J by 4 bases, and 14 bases separated the two germline ends. The CDR3 length is 14 residues. CDR1 is SGHRS, CDR2 YFSETQ, per germline. The CDR3 spells CASSLGGRSTEAFP. CDR3 in DNA: TGCGCCAGCAGCCTGGGAGGCCGGAGCACTGAAGCTTTCCCT.

This clonotype was detected ten times or more. The gene calls are TRBV12-3 or TRBV12-4 and TRBJ1-2; 10 nucleotides match TRBD1. The junction had 6 bases not matched to a gene; V was cut back by 4 bases and J by 4 bases. The CDR3 length is 15 residues. Written as DNA, the CDR3 is TGTGCCAGCAGTTCCGGGACAGGGGCTGCCTATGGCTACACCTTC. It codes for CASSSGTGAAYGYTF.

Regarding this clonotype: Relative to the germline gene, one junction end is altered; a read error may explain this. The chain links TRBV20-1 to TRBJ1-2; D not certain. The CDR3 length is 11 residues. Germline loops: CDR1 DFQATT, CDR2 SNEGSKA (reference sequence). For the CDR3, the DNA is TGCAGTGCTAGACCCGTTCTGTCTTGGGTCTTC. It translates to CSARPVLSWVF.

The rearrangement links TRBV7-9 to TRBJ1-2; D is undetermined. V gave up 6 bases and J gave up 4 bases, with 12 bases separating them. The CDR3 contains 13 residues. CDR1 SEHNR and CDR2 FQNEAQ come from the germline V gene (reference sequence). CDR3 residues: CASSPQPVYGYTF. The DNA of the CDR3 is TGTGCCAGCAGTCCTCAACCCGTCTATGGCTACACCTTC.

V is TRBV12-3 or TRBV12-4 and J is TRBJ2-2; weak D call: TRBD2 (5 bases). The V gene lost 4 bases and the J gene lost 1 base, with 10 bases spanning the gap. The CDR3 extends over 15 amino acids. Here the CDR3 reads CASSYSEGNTGELFF. The DNA of the CDR3 is TGTGCCAGCAGTTATAGCGAGGGGAACACCGGGGAGCTGTTTTTT.

This clonotype showed up just a few times. This CDR3 reads CAISESSGFGTEAFF. CDR3 sequence (DNA): TGTGCCATCAGTGAGTCTTCAGGGTTTGGAACTGAAGCTTTCTTT. The chain combines TRBV10-3 with TRBJ1-1; maybe TRBD1 (5 bases). The germline V gene encodes CDR1 ENHRY and CDR2 SYGVKD. The ends were cut back, 0 bases at V and 5 bases at J, with 13 bases in the middle. The CDR3 extends over 15 amino acids.

This clonotype was seen ten or more times. The chain's CDR3 is CASAPSTGTGTEKLFF. As DNA, the CDR3 is TGTGCCAGCGCCCCCTCTACCGGGACAGGGACTGAAAAACTGTTTTTT. The V gene is TRBV5-4, the J gene TRBJ1-4, with 9 positions matching TRBD1. CDR1 is SGHNT, CDR2 YYREEE, per germline (reference sequence). This CDR3 is 16 amino acids long. Unmatched junction bases numbered 14, after V lost 7 bases and J lost 7 bases. Together with reference TRBV5-4 and TRBJ1-4, the CDR3 gives the full variable domain: ETGVTQSPTHLIKTRGQQVTLRCSSQSGHNTVSWYQQALGQGPQFIFQYYREEENGRGNFPPRFSGLQFPNYSSELNVNALELDDSALYLCASAPSTGTGTEKLFFGSGTQLSVL.

This clonotype was picked up a small number of times. The chain combines TRBV5-1 with TRBJ1-4; 9 positions agree with TRBD1. Per germline, CDR1 SGHRS and CDR2 YFSETQ. The CDR3 runs to 14 residues. The V gene end was trimmed by 0 bases and the J gene end by 8 bases; junction bases not matched to a gene: 2. The CDR3 is CASSLGGQGEKLFF. The CDR3 DNA follows: TGCGCCAGCAGCTTGGGGGGACAGGGCGAAAAACTGTTTTTT.

CDR3 DNA: TGTGCCTGGAGTGGGGCGGGCGGGGAGACCCAGTACTTC. Amino acids: CAWSGAGGETQYF. The chain is built from TRBV30 and TRBJ2-5; D is perhaps TRBD2 (5 bases). Germline lookup yields CDR1 GTSNPN and CDR2 SVGIG (reference sequence). Trimming took 1 base from V and 5 from J, leaving 11 bases between them. The CDR3 has 13 residues. Full variable domain (remainder filled in from reference TRBV30 and TRBJ2-5): SQTIHQWPATLVQPVGSPLSLECTVEGTSNPNLYWYRQAAGRGLQLLFYSVGIGQISSEVPQNLSASRPQDRQFILSSKKLLLSDSGFYLCAWSGAGGETQYFGPGTRLLVL.

This chain joins TRBV6-5 and TRBJ2-3; D ambiguous. Between the trimmed V and J ends, which lost 4 bases and 5 bases, there was a span of 16 bases. Looked up from germline, CDR1 is MNHEY and CDR2 is SVGAGI. The CDR3 loop spans 15 amino acids. The CDR3 sequence is CASSSKLRRGDTQYF. In nucleotides, the CDR3 is TGTGCCAGCAGTTCTAAGCTCCGACGAGGAGATACGCAGTATTTT.

The chain recombines TRBV19 with TRBJ1-1; no reliable D call. The CDR3 spans 15 residues. Per the germline V gene, CDR1 is LNHDA and CDR2 is SQIVND (reference sequence). Trimming cost V 6 bases and J 0 bases, with 14 bases left between them. The CDR3 DNA reads TGTGCCAGTAGCCCTTCACCAGGAGTGAACACTGAAGCTTTCTTT. Protein product: CASSPSPGVNTEAFF.

This clonotype was observed many times. The gene calls are TRBV30 and TRBJ1-2; D gene ambiguous. The germline CDR1 and CDR2 sequences are GTSNPN and SVGIG (reference sequence). This CDR3 comprises 13 residues. V lost 4 bases to trimming and J lost 0 bases, with 9 bases between them. The CDR3 is CAWTRVTNYGYTF. CDR3 nucleotides: TGTGCCTGGACGCGGGTTACTAACTATGGCTACACCTTC.

The CDR3 here is CSASNPQGFRKQYF. DNA of the CDR3: TGCAGTGCTAGTAATCCGCAGGGGTTTAGGAAGCAGTACTTC. The chain has TRBV20-1 and TRBJ2-7; D possibly corresponds to TRBD1 (6 bases). V was trimmed by 3 bases and J by 8 bases, leaving 20 bases between them. The CDR3 length is 14 residues. In germline, CDR1 is DFQATT, CDR2 SNEGSKA (reference sequence).

The V call is TRBV10-3, the J call TRBJ2-5; no clear D. The DNA end lines up better with TRBJ2-7; the J call may be wrong. CDR1 is ENHRY and CDR2 is SYGVKD in the germline V gene. CDR3 length: 11 residues. The CDR3 DNA reads as TGTGCCATCAGTAGAAGTCACGAGCAGTACTTC. Protein product: CAISRSHEQYF.

The genes are TRBV11-2 and TRBJ2-7; 10 nucleotides align to TRBD2. V trimming: 4 bases; J trimming: 4 bases; junction bases outside the gene matches: 7. CDR1 is SGHAT, CDR2 FQNNGV, per germline. The CDR3 runs to 15 residues. CDR3 sequence: CASSWTSGEGYEQYF. CDR3 DNA: TGTGCCAGCAGCTGGACTAGCGGAGAGGGGTACGAGCAGTACTTC.

The table lists this clonotype with a few counts. V is TRBV29-1 and J is TRBJ2-7; 8 positions match TRBD1. The trim removed 1 base at V and 6 bases at J, leaving 8 bases unmatched. Germline lookup yields CDR1 SQVTM and CDR2 ANQGSEA. The CDR3 spans 14 residues. CDR3 sequence reads: CSVEGSAGGSEQYF. The DNA for the CDR3 is TGCAGCGTTGAAGGGAGCGCAGGGGGCTCCGAGCAGTACTTC.

In this sample, this clonotype turned up a few times. CDR3 protein: CASSLSPEGEGKLFF. Here the CDR3 DNA reads TGTGCCAGCAGCTTAAGCCCCGAGGGTGAGGGCAAACTGTTTTTT. This chain connects TRBV13 to TRBJ1-4; D gene uncertain. The germline V gene has CDR1 PRHDT and CDR2 FYEKMQ (reference sequence). The CDR3 is 15 amino acids. The V and J ends lost 2 bases and 11 bases respectively, with 18 bases between them.